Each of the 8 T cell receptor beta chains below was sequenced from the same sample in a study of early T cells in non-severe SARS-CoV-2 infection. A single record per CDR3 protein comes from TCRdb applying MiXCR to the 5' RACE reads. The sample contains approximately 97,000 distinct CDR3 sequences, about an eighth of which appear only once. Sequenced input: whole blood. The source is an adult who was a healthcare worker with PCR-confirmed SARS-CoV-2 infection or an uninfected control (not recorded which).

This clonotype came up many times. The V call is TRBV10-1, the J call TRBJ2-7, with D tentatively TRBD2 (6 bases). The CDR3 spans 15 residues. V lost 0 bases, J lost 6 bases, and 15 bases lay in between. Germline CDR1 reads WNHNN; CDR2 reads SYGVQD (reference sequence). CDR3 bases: TGCGCCAGCAGTGAGTCGAATAGCGGAGCTTCCGAGCAGTACTTC. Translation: CASSESNSGASEQYF.

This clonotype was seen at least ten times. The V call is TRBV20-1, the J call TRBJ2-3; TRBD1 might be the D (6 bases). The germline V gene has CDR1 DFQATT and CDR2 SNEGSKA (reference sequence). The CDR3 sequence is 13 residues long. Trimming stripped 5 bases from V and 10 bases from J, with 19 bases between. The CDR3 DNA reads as TGCAGTGCTTACCTATCCCCAGGGGTTTCGCAGTATTTT. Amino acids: CSAYLSPGVSQYF.

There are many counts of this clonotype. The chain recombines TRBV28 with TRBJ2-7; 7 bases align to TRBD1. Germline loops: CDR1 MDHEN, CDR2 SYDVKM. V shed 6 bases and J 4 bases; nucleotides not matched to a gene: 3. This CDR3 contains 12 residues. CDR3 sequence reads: CASRTGLYEQYF. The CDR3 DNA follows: TGTGCCAGCAGGACAGGGTTGTACGAGCAGTACTTC.

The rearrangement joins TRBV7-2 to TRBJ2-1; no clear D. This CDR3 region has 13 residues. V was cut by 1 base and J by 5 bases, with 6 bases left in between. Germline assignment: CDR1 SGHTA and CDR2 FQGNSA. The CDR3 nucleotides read TGTGCCAGCAGCTTAGGCGTTAACAATGAGCAGTTCTTC. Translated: CASSLGVNNEQFF.

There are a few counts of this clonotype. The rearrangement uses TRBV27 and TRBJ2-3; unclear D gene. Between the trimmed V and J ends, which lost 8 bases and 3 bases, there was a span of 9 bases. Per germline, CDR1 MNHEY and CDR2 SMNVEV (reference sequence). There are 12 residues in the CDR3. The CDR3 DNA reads TGTGCCAGCGTGGGGATTACAGATACGCAGTATTTT. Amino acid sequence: CASVGITDTQYF.

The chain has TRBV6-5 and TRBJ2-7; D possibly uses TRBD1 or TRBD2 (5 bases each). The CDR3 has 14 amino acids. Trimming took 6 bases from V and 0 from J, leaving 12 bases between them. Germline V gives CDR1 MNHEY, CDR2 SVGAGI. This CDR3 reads CASRGVRGSYEQYF. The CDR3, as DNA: TGTGCCAGCAGGGGGGTAAGAGGCTCCTACGAGCAGTACTTC.

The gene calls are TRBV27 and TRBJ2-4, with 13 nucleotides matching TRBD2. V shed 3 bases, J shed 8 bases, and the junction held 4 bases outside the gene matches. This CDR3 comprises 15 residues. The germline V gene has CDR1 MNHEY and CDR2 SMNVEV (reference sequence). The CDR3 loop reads CASSFRTSGSDIQYF. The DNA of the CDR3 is TGTGCCAGCAGTTTCCGGACTAGCGGGAGTGACATTCAGTACTTC.

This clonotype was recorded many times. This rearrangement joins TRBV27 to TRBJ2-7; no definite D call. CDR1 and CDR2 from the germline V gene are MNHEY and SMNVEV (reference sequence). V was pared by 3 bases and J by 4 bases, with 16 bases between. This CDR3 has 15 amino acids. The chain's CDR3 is CASSFQPLPPYEQYF. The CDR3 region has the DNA TGTGCCAGCAGTTTCCAGCCACTACCGCCTTACGAGCAGTACTTC.